This T cell receptor beta chain comes out of a study of T cell changes during pregnancy in multiple sclerosis. The CDR3 length is 15 residues. After removal of 8 bases from V and 4 bases from J, the junction contained 8 bases not matched to a gene. Per the germline V gene, CDR1 is MNHEY and CDR2 is SVGAGI. The repertoire was sequenced with immunoSEQ multiplex PCR; TCRdb's copy has only in-frame clones and lacks some. The repertoire consists of almost 35,000 clones, with 90% occurring once and the leading ten covering approximately 13%. The J gene is TRBJ2-3, the V gene TRBV6-5, with 11 bases fitting TRBD2. This clonotype originated in a female donor with multiple sclerosis, enrolled in a pregnancy study. The specimen was CD8+ T cells from peripheral blood mononuclear cells, collected in the first trimester of pregnancy. The CDR3 DNA reads TGTGCCAGCGCCCTACTAGCGGGAGTCGCAGATACGCAGTATTTT. It translates to CASALLAGVADTQYF.